The present TCR beta chain was sequenced within a study of T cell repertoires in cytomegalovirus infection. Study overall: Both CMV infection and a matching HLA type were indicated by public TCR beta signatures.

V was pared by 5 bases and J by 0 bases, with 7 bases of the junction left unmatched. Per the germline V gene, CDR1 is MNHEY and CDR2 is SVGEGT. This CDR3 spans 15 amino acids. General study points: Frequencies of public TCR beta families were cumulated, and this identified carriers of CMV plus the relevant HLA. In two of eight donors, the top clonotype was HLA-C-restricted CMV-specific.

On this clonotype itself: What it binds is not known.

TCRdb re-called the reads through MiXCR, storing one row per CDR3 protein. The sample includes 150,000 to 200,000 distinct CDR3 sequences, about a tenth of them seen just once. This rearrangement joins TRBV6-2 or TRBV6-3 to TRBJ2-7; 7 bases are shared with TRBD2. This sequence was found in a human donor in good health (CMV status not recorded). Some clones in this sample may be carry-over from other donors' samples. Sequencing was done on a sample of PBMCs. CDR3 loop: CASSIGRSSSYEQYV. The CDR3 DNA sequence: TGTGCCAGCAGTATCGGGAGGTCGAGCTCCTACGAGCAGTACGTC.